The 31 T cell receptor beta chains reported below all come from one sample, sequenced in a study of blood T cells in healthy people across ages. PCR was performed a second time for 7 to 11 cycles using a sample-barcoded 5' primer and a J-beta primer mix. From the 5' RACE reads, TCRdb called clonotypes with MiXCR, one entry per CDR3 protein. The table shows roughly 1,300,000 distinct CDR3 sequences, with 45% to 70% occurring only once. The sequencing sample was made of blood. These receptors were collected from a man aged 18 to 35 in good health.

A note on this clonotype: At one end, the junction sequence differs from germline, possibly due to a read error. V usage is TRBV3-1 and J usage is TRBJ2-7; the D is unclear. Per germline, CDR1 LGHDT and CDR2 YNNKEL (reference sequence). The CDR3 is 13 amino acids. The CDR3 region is CAISPQGGYEQYF. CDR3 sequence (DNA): TGTGCCATCAGCCCTCAAGGCGGTTACGAGCAGTACTTC.

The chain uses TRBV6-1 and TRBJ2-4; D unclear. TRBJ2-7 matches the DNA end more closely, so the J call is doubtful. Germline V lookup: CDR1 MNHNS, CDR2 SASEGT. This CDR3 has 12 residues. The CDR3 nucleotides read TGTGCCAGCGGAGCAGCTTATTACGAGCAGTACTTC. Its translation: CASGAAYYEQYF.

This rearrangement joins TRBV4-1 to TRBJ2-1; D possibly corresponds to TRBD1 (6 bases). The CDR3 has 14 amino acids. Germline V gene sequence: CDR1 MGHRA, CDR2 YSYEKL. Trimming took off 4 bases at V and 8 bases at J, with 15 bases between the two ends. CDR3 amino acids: CASSPQGILDEQFF. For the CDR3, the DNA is TGCGCCAGCAGCCCCCAGGGGATTCTCGATGAGCAGTTCTTC.

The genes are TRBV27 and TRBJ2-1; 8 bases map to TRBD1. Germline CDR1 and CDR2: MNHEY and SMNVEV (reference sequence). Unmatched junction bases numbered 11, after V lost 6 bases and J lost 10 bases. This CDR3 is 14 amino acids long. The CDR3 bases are TGTGCCAGCAGCTCCACAGGGGGTACCTACGAGCAGTTCTTC. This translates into CASSSTGGTYEQFF.

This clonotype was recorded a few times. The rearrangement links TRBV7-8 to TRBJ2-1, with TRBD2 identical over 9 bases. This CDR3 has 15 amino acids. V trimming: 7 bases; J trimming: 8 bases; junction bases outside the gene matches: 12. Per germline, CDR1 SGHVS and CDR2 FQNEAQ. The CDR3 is CASIRGRGGVYEQFF. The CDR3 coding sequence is TGTGCCAGCATCCGGGGGCGGGGGGGCGTCTATGAGCAGTTCTTC. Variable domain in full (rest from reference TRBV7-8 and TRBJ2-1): GAGVSQSPRYKVAKRGQDVALRCDPISGHVSLFWYQQALGQGPEFLTYFQNEAQLDKSGLPSDRFFAERPEGSVSTLKIQRTQQEDSAVYLCASIRGRGGVYEQFFGPGTRLTVL.

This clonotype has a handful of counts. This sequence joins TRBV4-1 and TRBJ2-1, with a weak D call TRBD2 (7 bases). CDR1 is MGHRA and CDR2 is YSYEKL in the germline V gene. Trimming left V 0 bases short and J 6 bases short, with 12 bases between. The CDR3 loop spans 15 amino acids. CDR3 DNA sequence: TGCGCCAGCAGCCAAGATCGGGGGGCCCGCAATGAGCAGTTCTTC. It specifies CASSQDRGARNEQFF.

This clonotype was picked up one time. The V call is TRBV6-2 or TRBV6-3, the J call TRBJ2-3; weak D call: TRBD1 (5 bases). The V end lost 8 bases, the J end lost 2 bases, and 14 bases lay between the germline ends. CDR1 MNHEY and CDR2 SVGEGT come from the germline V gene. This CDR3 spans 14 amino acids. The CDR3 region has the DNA TGTGCCAGCCGCTGGGGCAGGACCACAGATACGCAGTATTTT. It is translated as CASRWGRTTDTQYF.

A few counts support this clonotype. CDR3 residues: CASSLGTRGTDTQYF. The CDR3, as DNA: TGCGCCAGCAGCTTGGGAACTCGGGGGACAGATACGCAGTATTTT. J is TRBJ2-3 and V is TRBV5-1; perhaps TRBD2 as D (6 bases). This CDR3 has 15 amino acids. The germline V gene encodes CDR1 SGHRS and CDR2 YFSETQ. Trimming pared 0 bases from V and 3 bases from J, leaving 11 bases between.

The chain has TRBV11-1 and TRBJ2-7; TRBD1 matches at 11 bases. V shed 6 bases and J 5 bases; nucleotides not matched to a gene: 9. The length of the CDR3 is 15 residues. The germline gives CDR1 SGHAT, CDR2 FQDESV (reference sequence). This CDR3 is CASSPPGQGADEQYF. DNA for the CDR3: TGTGCCAGCAGTCCCCCAGGACAGGGGGCCGACGAGCAGTACTTC.

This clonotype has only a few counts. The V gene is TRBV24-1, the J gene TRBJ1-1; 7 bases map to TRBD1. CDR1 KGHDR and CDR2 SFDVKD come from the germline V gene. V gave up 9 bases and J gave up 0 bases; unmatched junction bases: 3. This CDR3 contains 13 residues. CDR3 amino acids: CATRDRVNTEAFF. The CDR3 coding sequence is TGTGCCACCCGAGACAGGGTGAACACTGAAGCTTTCTTT.

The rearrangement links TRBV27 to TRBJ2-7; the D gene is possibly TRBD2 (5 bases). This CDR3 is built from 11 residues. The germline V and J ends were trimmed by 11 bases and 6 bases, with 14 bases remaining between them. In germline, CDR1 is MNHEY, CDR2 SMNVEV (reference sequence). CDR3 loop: CASAVGSEQYF. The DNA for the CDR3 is TGTGCCTCCGCGGTGGGGAGCGAGCAGTACTTC.

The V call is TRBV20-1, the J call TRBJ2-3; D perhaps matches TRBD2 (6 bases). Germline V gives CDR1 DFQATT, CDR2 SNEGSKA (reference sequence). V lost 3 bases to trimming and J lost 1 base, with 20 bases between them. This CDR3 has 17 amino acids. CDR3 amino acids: CSARNPLGREGTDTQYF. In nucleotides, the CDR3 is TGCAGTGCTAGGAACCCCTTGGGCAGGGAGGGCACAGATACGCAGTATTTT.

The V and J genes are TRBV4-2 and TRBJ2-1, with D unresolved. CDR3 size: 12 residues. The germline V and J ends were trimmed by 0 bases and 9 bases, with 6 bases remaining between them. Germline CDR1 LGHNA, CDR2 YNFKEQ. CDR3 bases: TGTGCCAGCAGCCAAGAGGGCAGTGAGCAGTTCTTC. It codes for CASSQEGSEQFF.

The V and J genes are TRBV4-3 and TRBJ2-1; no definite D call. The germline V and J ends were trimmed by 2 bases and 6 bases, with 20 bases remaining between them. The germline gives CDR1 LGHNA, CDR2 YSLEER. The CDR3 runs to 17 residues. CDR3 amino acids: CASSQNRAALLPNEQFF. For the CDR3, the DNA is TGCGCCAGCAGCCAAAATCGCGCGGCTTTGCTCCCCAATGAGCAGTTCTTC.

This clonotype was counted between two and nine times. Here the CDR3 reads CASSRDRGYSGANVLTF. DNA for the CDR3: TGTGCCAGCAGCCGGGACAGGGGATACTCTGGGGCCAACGTCCTGACTTTC. This chain uses TRBV7-2 with TRBJ2-6; TRBD1 matches at 10 bases. CDR1 and CDR2 (germline): SGHTA, FQGNSA. This CDR3 is 17 amino acids long. V dropped 5 bases and J dropped 0; count of bases not matched to a gene: 4. Full variable domain (outside the CDR3, taken from reference TRBV7-2 and TRBJ2-6): GAGVSQSPSNKVTEKGKDVELRCDPISGHTALYWYRQSLGQGLEFLIYFQGNSAPDKSGLPSDRFSAERTGGSVSTLTIQRTQQEDSAVYLCASSRDRGYSGANVLTFGAGSRLTVL.

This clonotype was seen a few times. The DNA for the CDR3 is TGTGCCAGCAGCTTAGGCCTATCGGGGCTAGATACGCAGTATTTT. Protein product: CASSLGLSGLDTQYF. The chain couples TRBV13 to TRBJ2-3; D may correspond to TRBD1 or TRBD2 (5 bases each). Germline assignment: CDR1 PRHDT and CDR2 FYEKMQ (reference sequence). The CDR3 spans 15 residues. V lost 0 bases and J 5 bases, leaving 12 bases between the germline ends.

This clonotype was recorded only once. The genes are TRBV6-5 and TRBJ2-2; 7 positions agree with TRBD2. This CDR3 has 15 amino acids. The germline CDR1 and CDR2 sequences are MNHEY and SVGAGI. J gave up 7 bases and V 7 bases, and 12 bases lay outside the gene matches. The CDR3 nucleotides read TGTGCCAGCAAACGGAGGCTAGCGGAAGGCGGGGAGCTGTTTTTT. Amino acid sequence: CASKRRLAEGGELFF.

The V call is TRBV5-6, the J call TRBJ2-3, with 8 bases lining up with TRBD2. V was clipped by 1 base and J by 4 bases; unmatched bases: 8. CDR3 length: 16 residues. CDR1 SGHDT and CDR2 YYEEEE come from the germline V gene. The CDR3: CASSLQTGLVADTQYF. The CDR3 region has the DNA TGTGCCAGCAGCTTGCAGACGGGACTAGTCGCAGATACGCAGTATTTT.

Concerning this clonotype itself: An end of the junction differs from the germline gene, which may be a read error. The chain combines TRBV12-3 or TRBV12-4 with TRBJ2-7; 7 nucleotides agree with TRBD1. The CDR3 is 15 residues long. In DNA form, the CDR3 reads TGTGCCGGCAGTTTCCAACCAGGGGGTTCCTACGAGCAGTACTTC. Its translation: CAGSFQPGGSYEQYF.

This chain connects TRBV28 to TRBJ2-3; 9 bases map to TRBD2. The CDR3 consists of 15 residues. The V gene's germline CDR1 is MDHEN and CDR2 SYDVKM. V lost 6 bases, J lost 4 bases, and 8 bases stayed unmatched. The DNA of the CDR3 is TGTGCCAGCAGCCCCTTAGAGCGGGGGGCAGATACGCAGTATTTT. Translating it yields CASSPLERGADTQYF.

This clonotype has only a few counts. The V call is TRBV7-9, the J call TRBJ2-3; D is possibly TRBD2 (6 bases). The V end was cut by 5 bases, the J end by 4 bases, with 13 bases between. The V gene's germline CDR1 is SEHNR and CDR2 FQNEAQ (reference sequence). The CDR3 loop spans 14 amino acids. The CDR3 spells CASSLYLAPDTQYF. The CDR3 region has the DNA TGTGCCAGCAGCCTATACCTAGCGCCAGATACGCAGTATTTT.

This CDR3 is CASRVGLTEKLFF. DNA of the CDR3: TGTGCCAGCAGAGTCGGTCTTACTGAAAAACTGTTTTTT. This chain connects TRBV2 to TRBJ1-4, with D unresolved. The V end lost 6 bases, the J end lost 7 bases, and 12 bases lay between the germline ends. This CDR3 region has 13 residues. Germline loops: CDR1 SNHLY, CDR2 FYNNEI.

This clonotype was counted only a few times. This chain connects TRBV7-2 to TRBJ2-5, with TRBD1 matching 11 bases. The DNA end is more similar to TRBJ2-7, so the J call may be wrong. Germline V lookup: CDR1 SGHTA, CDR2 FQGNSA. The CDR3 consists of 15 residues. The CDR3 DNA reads TGTGCCAGCAGCATCCGGGACAGGGGGGCCTACGAGCAGTACTTC. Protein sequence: CASSIRDRGAYEQYF.

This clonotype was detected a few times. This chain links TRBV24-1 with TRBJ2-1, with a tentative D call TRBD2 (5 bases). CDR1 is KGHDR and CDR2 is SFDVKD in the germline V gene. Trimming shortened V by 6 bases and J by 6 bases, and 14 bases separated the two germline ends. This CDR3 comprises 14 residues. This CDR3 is CATSTRSGLNEQFF. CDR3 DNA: TGTGCCACCAGTACTAGATCGGGTCTCAATGAGCAGTTCTTC.

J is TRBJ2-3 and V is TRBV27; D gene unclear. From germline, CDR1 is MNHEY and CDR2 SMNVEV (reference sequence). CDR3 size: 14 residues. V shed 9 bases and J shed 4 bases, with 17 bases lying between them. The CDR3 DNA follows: TGTGCCAGTAAGACATTACAGTCAGCAGATACGCAGTATTTT. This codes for CASKTLQSADTQYF.

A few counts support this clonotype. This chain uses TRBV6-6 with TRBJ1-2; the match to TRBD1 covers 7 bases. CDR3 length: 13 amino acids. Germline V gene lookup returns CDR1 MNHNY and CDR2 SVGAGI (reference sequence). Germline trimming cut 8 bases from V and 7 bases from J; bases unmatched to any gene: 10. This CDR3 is CASFSTGVGGYTF. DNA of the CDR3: TGTGCCAGCTTTTCTACAGGGGTCGGTGGCTACACCTTC.

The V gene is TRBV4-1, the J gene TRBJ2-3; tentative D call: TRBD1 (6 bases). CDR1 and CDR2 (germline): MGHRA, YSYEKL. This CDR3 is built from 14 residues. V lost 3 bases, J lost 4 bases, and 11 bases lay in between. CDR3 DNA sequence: TGCGCCAGCAGCCATACCCCAGGGGCAGATACGCAGTATTTT. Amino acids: CASSHTPGADTQYF.

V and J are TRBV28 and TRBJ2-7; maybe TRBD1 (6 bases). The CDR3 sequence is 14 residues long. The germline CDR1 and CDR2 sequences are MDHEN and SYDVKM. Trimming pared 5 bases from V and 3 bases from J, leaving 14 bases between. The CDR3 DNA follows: TGTGCCAGCAGTCCGGCAGGACAGAACTACGAGCAGTACTTC. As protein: CASSPAGQNYEQYF. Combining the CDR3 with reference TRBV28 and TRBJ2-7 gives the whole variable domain DVKVTQSSRYLVKRTGEKVFLECVQDMDHENMFWYRQDPGLGLRLIYFSYDVKMKEKGDIPEGYSVSREKKERFSLILESASTNQTSMYLCASSPAGQNYEQYFGPGTRLTVT.

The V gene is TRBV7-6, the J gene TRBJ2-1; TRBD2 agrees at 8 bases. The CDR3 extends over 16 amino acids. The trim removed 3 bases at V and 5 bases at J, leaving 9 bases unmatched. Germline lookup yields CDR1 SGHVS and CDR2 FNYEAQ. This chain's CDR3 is CASSFTSGTMNNEQFF. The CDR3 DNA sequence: TGTGCCAGCAGCTTTACTAGCGGTACTATGAACAATGAGCAGTTCTTC. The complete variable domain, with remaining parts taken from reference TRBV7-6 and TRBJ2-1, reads GAGVSQSPRYKVTKRGQDVALRCDPISGHVSLYWYRQALGQGPEFLTYFNYEAQQDKSGLPNDRFSAERPEGSISTLTIQRTEQRDSAMYRCASSFTSGTMNNEQFFGPGTRLTVL.

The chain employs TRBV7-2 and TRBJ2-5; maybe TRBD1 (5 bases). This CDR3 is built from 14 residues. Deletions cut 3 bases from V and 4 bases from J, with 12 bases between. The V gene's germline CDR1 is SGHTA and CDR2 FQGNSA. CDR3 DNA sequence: TGTGCCAGCAGCTTGGGGCGTGGTGCAGAGACCCAGTACTTC. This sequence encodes CASSLGRGAETQYF.

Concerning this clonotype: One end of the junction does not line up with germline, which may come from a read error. The CDR3 region has the DNA TGCGCCAGCAGCTTGGTGTCGGGGTATGGCTACACCTTC. Translation: CASSLVSGYGYTF. V and J are TRBV12-3 or TRBV12-4 and TRBJ1-2; no reliable D call. CDR3 size: 13 residues.